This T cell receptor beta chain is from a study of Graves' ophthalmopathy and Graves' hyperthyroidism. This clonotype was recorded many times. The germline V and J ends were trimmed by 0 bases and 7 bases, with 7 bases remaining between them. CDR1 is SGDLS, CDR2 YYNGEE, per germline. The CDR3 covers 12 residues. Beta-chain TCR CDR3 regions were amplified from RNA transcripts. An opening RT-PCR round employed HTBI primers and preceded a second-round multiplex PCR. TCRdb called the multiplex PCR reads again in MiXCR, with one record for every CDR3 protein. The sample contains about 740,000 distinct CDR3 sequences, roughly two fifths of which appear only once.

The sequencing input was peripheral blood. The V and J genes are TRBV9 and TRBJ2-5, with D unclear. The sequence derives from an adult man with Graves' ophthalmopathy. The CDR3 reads CASSVGPGTQYF. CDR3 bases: TGTGCCAGCAGCGTAGGTCCGGGGACCCAGTACTTC.